This TCR beta chain was observed in a study of blood T cells in healthy people across ages. Germline values: CDR1 MGHDK, CDR2 SYGVNS. This CDR3 is built from 12 residues. General study results and limits: Per million T cells, TCR beta diversity dropped about linearly as age rose.

With a J-beta primer mix and a sample-barcoded 5' primer, a second PCR ran about 7 to 12 cycles. Each CDR3 protein is one row after TCRdb ran MiXCR on the 5' RACE reads. The table shows about 1,500,000 distinct CDR3 sequences, with about 40% occurring only once. In the case of this clonotype: Its antigen is still unknown.

Sequenced: blood. This chain connects TRBV25-1 to TRBJ2-5; D gene unclear. The better agreement between TRBJ2-7 and the DNA end casts doubt on the J call. This TCR derives from a woman aged 18-29 years in good health. CDR3 coding DNA: TGTGCCAGCAGTGAGTCCCTTTCCGAGCAGTACTTC. It yields the protein CASSESLSEQYF.